The present T cell receptor beta chain was sequenced within a study of CD8+ T cells in alopecia areata. Study-wide context: In an open-label trial, patients got 5 to 10 mg tofacitinib twice daily.

The CDR3 consists of 16 residues. Germline CDR1 reads MNHEY; CDR2 reads SVGAGI. The V and J ends lost 0 bases and 4 bases, in that order; junction bases with no gene match: 7. This clone was seen only a few times. Sequencing relied on a cDNA template that was reverse transcribed from extracted RNA. Clones were read by immunoSEQ multiplex PCR, and TCRdb kept only the in-frame ones, dropping some. This table has 200,000 to 250,000 clones, about three fifths appearing once. Peripheral blood samples and lesional scalp punch biopsies were obtained from alopecia areata patients. The sequenced sample was CD4+ T cells sorted from blood, obtained at week 0. The source is a human donor with alopecia areata. The V and J genes are TRBV6-5 and TRBJ2-3, with 7 positions matching TRBD2. CDR3 in amino acids: CASSYSPRGVADTQYF. For the CDR3, the DNA is TGTGCCAGCAGTTACTCCCCTCGGGGGGTGGCAGATACGCAGTATTTT.